The 26 T cell receptor beta chains in this list originate from one sample, sequenced in a study of shared clonotypes between healthy human individuals. Produced via immunoSEQ multiplex PCR; TCRdb's table is partial and in-frame only. The data contain about 2.4 million clones, roughly 93% of them singletons. Sequenced: naive CD4+ T cells from PBMCs. Subset noted: CD45RA+ positively selected. The receptors derive from a man younger than 35 in good health. Some clones in this sample may be carry-over from other donors' samples.

This chain links TRBV28 with TRBJ2-7; 11 positions match TRBD2. This CDR3 has 15 amino acids. With 7 bases clipped from V and 3 bases from J, the junction kept 8 bases outside the gene matches. The germline V gene encodes CDR1 MDHEN and CDR2 SYDVKM. The chain's CDR3 is CASTSSSGRFYEQYF. As DNA, the CDR3 is TGTGCCAGCACCTCTTCTAGCGGGAGGTTCTACGAGCAGTACTTC. Full variable domain (rest looked up from reference TRBV28 and TRBJ2-7): DVKVTQSSRYLVKRTGEKVFLECVQDMDHENMFWYRQDPGLGLRLIYFSYDVKMKEKGDIPEGYSVSREKKERFSLILESASTNQTSMYLCASTSSSGRFYEQYFGPGTRLTVT.

V gene TRBV6-1 combines with J gene TRBJ2-3; no clear D gene. Trimming left V 7 bases short and J 2 bases short, with 7 bases between. CDR3 length: 12 residues. The germline gives CDR1 MNHNS, CDR2 SASEGT. The CDR3 nucleotides are TGTGCCAGCACCGACCTCACAGATACGCAGTATTTT. It codes for CASTDLTDTQYF.

V is TRBV11-2 and J is TRBJ1-2; D ambiguous. Germline-derived CDR1 and CDR2 are SGHAT and FQNNGV. V lost 0 bases, J lost 4 bases, and 9 bases lay in between. The CDR3 has 14 amino acids. In DNA, the CDR3 is TGTGCCAGCAGCTTAGATCAGGAAGGCTATGGCTACACCTTC. Translated, it gives CASSLDQEGYGYTF.

In nucleotides, the CDR3 is TGTGCCAGCAGCTTGAAGGGTTCCTCCTACAATGAGCAGTTCTTC. Residues: CASSLKGSSYNEQFF. This sequence joins TRBV7-9 and TRBJ2-1, with no clear D. The germline CDR1 and CDR2 sequences are SEHNR and FQNEAQ (reference sequence). CDR3 length: 15 amino acids. V lost 3 bases to trimming and J lost 0 bases, with 9 bases between them.

This chain connects TRBV6-1 to TRBJ1-2; D perhaps matches TRBD1 (5 bases). The V and J ends lost 4 bases and 7 bases respectively, with 13 bases between them. The CDR3 is 13 residues long. Looked up from germline, CDR1 is MNHNS and CDR2 is SASEGT. The CDR3 loop is CASSVTGGGGYTF. CDR3 DNA sequence: TGTGCCAGCAGTGTCACAGGCGGGGGTGGCTACACCTTC.

The CDR3 loop is CASSLSTGMANIQYF. CDR3 DNA sequence: TGTGCCAGCAGTTTATCGACAGGGATGGCAAACATTCAGTACTTC. The V call is TRBV27, the J call TRBJ2-4; 7 bases map to TRBD1. Germline trimming cut 0 bases from V and 6 bases from J; bases unmatched to any gene: 5. From germline, CDR1 is MNHEY and CDR2 SMNVEV (reference sequence). This CDR3 has 15 amino acids.

This chain connects TRBV11-2 to TRBJ1-1, with 7 bases identical to TRBD1. V gave up 10 bases and J gave up 1 base; unmatched junction bases: 6. CDR1 and CDR2 (germline): SGHAT, FQNNGV. The CDR3 spans 13 residues. In nucleotides, the CDR3 is TGTGCCACCACCCGGGACAGGAACACTGAAGCTTTCTTT. This sequence encodes CATTRDRNTEAFF.

The chain uses TRBV7-3 and TRBJ2-3, with a weak D call TRBD2 (5 bases). CDR1 is SGHTA and CDR2 is FQGTGA in the germline V gene. V was shortened by 5 bases and J by 4 bases, with 16 bases between the two germline ends. The length of the CDR3 is 15 residues. The CDR3 DNA follows: TGTGCCAGCAGCATCCTAGGAGCGGAGGCAGATACGCAGTATTTT. It translates to CASSILGAEADTQYF.

The V and J genes are TRBV28 and TRBJ1-5, with TRBD1 matching 7 bases. CDR1 is MDHEN and CDR2 is SYDVKM in the germline V gene. The ends lost 8 bases at V and 6 bases at J; junction bases unmatched: 13. CDR3 length equals 15 residues. In DNA, the CDR3 is TGTGCCAGCGCCTCCGAACAGGGGTGGGGTCAGCCCCAGCATTTT. Translating gives CASASEQGWGQPQHF.

This clone was recorded a few times. The J gene is TRBJ1-2, the V gene TRBV6-1; D unresolved. V gave up 0 bases and J gave up 2 bases, with 7 bases separating them. Germline V gene lookup returns CDR1 MNHNS and CDR2 SASEGT. This CDR3 has 14 residues. The CDR3 here is CASSEARVNYGYTF. DNA for the CDR3: TGTGCCAGCAGTGAAGCGCGGGTGAACTATGGCTACACCTTC.

This clone was counted a single time. Other DNA variants within this sample encode the same CDR3. V usage is TRBV18 and J usage is TRBJ2-2; the match to TRBD2 covers 8 bases. With 4 bases clipped from V and 1 base from J, the junction kept 2 bases outside the gene matches. The germline CDR1 and CDR2 sequences are KGHSH and LQKENI. CDR3 length: 15 amino acids. The CDR3 coding sequence is TGTGCCAGCTCACTCAGCGGGAGGAACACCGGGGAGCTGTTTTTT. Translation gives CASSLSGRNTGELFF.

The gene calls are TRBV4-1 and TRBJ1-1; D is uncertain. CDR3 length equals 15 residues. From germline, CDR1 is MGHRA and CDR2 YSYEKL. The V gene lost 5 bases and the J gene lost 3 bases, with 16 bases spanning the gap. The CDR3: CASSGEPGVHTEAFF. The CDR3 DNA reads TGCGCCAGCAGCGGAGAACCCGGTGTACACACTGAAGCTTTCTTT.

J is TRBJ1-2 and V is TRBV28; D not certain. In germline, CDR1 is MDHEN, CDR2 SYDVKM. With 5 bases removed from V and 2 bases from J, the gap between germline ends came to 9 bases. This CDR3 is 13 amino acids long. The CDR3 DNA is TGTGCCAGCAGTGGCAGCAACAACTATGGCTACACCTTC. Translation gives CASSGSNNYGYTF.

V is TRBV28 and J is TRBJ2-5; TRBD2 matches at 9 bases. This CDR3 has 14 residues. V shed 4 bases, J shed 2 bases, and the junction held 2 bases outside the gene matches. Per germline, CDR1 MDHEN and CDR2 SYDVKM. The CDR3 is CASSSLAGQETQYF. In nucleotides, the CDR3 is TGTGCCAGCAGTTCCCTAGCGGGACAAGAGACCCAGTACTTC.

To note about this clone: This specimen includes other DNA sequences encoding the same CDR3. The chain has TRBV20-1 and TRBJ2-3; D not certain. Trimming removed 6 bases from V and 4 bases from J, with 8 bases in between. The length of the CDR3 is 11 residues. Germline V gives CDR1 DFQATT, CDR2 SNEGSKA (reference sequence). This CDR3 is CSASGSDTQYF. CDR3 nucleotides: TGCAGTGCAAGTGGTTCAGATACGCAGTATTTT.

The V gene is TRBV7-9, the J gene TRBJ2-3; D is undetermined. Trimming shortened V by 5 bases and J by 3 bases, and 15 bases separated the two germline ends. Looked up from germline, CDR1 is SEHNR and CDR2 is FQNEAQ (reference sequence). The CDR3 is made up of 15 amino acids. CDR3 bases: TGTGCCAGCAGCCCGAGAGCCCTGTGGACAGATACGCAGTATTTT. This gives the protein CASSPRALWTDTQYF. Based on the CDR3 plus reference TRBV7-9 and TRBJ2-3, the full variable domain is DTGVSQNPRHKITKRGQNVTFRCDPISEHNRLYWYRQTLGQGPEFLTYFQNEAQLEKSRLLSDRFSAERPKGSFSTLEIQRTEQGDSAMYLCASSPRALWTDTQYFGPGTRLTVL.

This clone was seen only once. The chain recombines TRBV19 with TRBJ2-7; D possibly corresponds to TRBD1 (7 bases). V was shortened by 3 bases and J by 3 bases, with 15 bases between the two germline ends. This CDR3 spans 15 amino acids. Germline CDR1 LNHDA, CDR2 SQIVND (reference sequence). CDR3 nucleotides: TGTGCCAGTAGTATTTGGAGGGCAGGGGGCTACGAGCAGTACTTC. This encodes CASSIWRAGGYEQYF.

This clone was recorded only once. V and J are TRBV7-2 and TRBJ2-7; weak D call: TRBD2 (6 bases). The CDR3 sequence is 16 residues long. Between the trimmed V and J ends, which lost 5 bases and 4 bases, there was a span of 21 bases. CDR1 and CDR2 (germline): SGHTA, FQGNSA. CDR3 region: CASSPVLWGGKYEQYF. Written as DNA, the CDR3 is TGTGCCAGCAGCCCCGTCCTTTGGGGCGGGAAGTACGAGCAGTACTTC.

V and J are TRBV7-3 and TRBJ2-5, with D perhaps TRBD1 or TRBD2 (5 bases each). The CDR3 is 14 residues long. Looked up from germline, CDR1 is SGHTA and CDR2 is FQGTGA. The V end lost 2 bases, the J end lost 6 bases, and 13 bases lay between the germline ends. The CDR3 sequence is CASSLEGPQQTQYF. CDR3 nucleotides: TGTGCCAGCAGCTTAGAGGGACCTCAGCAGACCCAGTACTTC.

The V and J genes are TRBV30 and TRBJ2-7; 10 bases line up with TRBD1. Losses at the gene ends were 4 bases for V and 4 bases for J; bases not matched to a gene: 7. The CDR3 is 14 amino acids. Germline V gives CDR1 GTSNPN, CDR2 SVGIG (reference sequence). CDR3 nucleotides: TGTGCCTGGACCCGACAGGGGGCTCATTACGAGCAGTACTTC. It encodes CAWTRQGAHYEQYF.

This chain uses TRBV2 with TRBJ1-2; D gene ambiguous. Trimming took 6 bases from V and 0 from J, leaving 11 bases between them. Germline lookup yields CDR1 SNHLY and CDR2 FYNNEI. The CDR3 spans 14 residues. This CDR3 is CASREQEANYGYTF. DNA for the CDR3: TGTGCCAGCAGGGAACAAGAAGCTAACTATGGCTACACCTTC.

The V call is TRBV11-2, the J call TRBJ2-1; the match to TRBD2 covers 12 bases. The germline V gene has CDR1 SGHAT and CDR2 FQNNGV. The length of the CDR3 is 18 residues. The trim removed 2 bases at V and 5 bases at J, leaving 10 bases unmatched. CDR3 bases: TGTGCCAGCAGCTTAACACTAGCGGGAGGAGCGAGGGACAATGAGCAGTTCTTC. Translation: CASSLTLAGGARDNEQFF.

This chain connects TRBV10-3 to TRBJ1-3; D uncertain. The germline V gene encodes CDR1 ENHRY and CDR2 SYGVKD. There are 15 residues in the CDR3. V gave up 5 bases and J gave up 4 bases, with 15 bases separating them. The CDR3 sequence: CAISPGLVIGNTIYF. Here the CDR3 DNA reads TGTGCCATCAGTCCGGGTTTAGTGATCGGAAACACCATATATTTT.

V and J are TRBV9 and TRBJ2-7; 9 nucleotides line up with TRBD1. Germline V gene data show CDR1 as SGDLS and CDR2 as YYNGEE. The CDR3 is 15 residues long. J was trimmed by 7 bases and V by 3 bases; bases with no gene match: 11. CDR3 region: CASSAPGQGIGEQYF. DNA for the CDR3: TGTGCCAGCAGCGCACCGGGACAGGGTATCGGGGAGCAGTACTTC.

This clone was seen a single time. The gene calls are TRBV7-3 and TRBJ1-4, with D uncertain. The V gene lost 0 bases and the J gene lost 8 bases, with 10 bases spanning the gap. In germline, CDR1 is SGHTA, CDR2 FQGTGA. The CDR3 consists of 14 residues. Written as DNA, the CDR3 is TGTGCCAGCAGCTTAACGCGGACGAGCGAAAAACTGTTTTTT. It encodes CASSLTRTSEKLFF. The complete variable domain, with remaining parts taken from reference TRBV7-3 and TRBJ1-4, reads GAGVSQTPSNKVTEKGKYVELRCDPISGHTALYWYRQSLGQGPEFLIYFQGTGAADDSGLPNDRFFAVRPEGSVSTLKIQRTERGDSAVYLCASSLTRTSEKLFFGSGTQLSVL.

The chain links TRBV6-5 to TRBJ2-2; 9 bases map to TRBD1. CDR1 is MNHEY, CDR2 SVGAGI, per germline. The CDR3 contains 15 residues. V shed 6 bases, J shed 7 bases, and the junction held 9 bases outside the gene matches. The CDR3 DNA reads TGTGCCAGCAGAAGACAGGGGGTATTAGGCGGGGAGCTGTTTTTT. This sequence encodes CASRRQGVLGGELFF.